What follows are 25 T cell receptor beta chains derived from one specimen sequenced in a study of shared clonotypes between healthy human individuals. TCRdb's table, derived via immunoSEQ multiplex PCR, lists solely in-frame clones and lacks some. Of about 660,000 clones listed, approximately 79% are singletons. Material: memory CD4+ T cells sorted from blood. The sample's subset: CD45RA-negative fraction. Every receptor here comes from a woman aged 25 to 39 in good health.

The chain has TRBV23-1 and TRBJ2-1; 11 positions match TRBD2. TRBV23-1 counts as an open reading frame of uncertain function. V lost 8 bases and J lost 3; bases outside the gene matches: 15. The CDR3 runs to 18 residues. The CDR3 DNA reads TGCGCCAGCGTAAGGACTAGCGGGCCTCCTAGTTTCTACAATGAGCAGTTCTTC. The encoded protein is CASVRTSGPPSFYNEQFF.

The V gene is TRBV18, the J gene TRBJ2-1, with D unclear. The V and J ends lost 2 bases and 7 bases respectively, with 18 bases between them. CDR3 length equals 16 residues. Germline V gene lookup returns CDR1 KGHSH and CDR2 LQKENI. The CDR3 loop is CASSPSGGSTVNEQFF. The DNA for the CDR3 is TGTGCCAGCTCACCAAGTGGCGGTTCAACGGTGAATGAGCAGTTCTTC.

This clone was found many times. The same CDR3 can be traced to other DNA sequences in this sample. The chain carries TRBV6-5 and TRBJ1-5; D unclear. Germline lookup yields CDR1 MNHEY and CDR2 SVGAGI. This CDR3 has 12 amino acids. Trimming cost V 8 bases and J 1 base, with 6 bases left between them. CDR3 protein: CASGRSNQPQHF. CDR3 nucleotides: TGTGCCAGCGGGAGGAGCAATCAGCCCCAGCATTTT.

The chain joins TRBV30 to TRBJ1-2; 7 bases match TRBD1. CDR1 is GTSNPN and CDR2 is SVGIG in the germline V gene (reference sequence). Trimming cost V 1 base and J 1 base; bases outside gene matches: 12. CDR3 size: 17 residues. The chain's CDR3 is CAWSDRRQGNHNYGYTF. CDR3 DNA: TGTGCCTGGAGTGACCGGAGACAGGGAAACCATAACTATGGCTACACCTTC.

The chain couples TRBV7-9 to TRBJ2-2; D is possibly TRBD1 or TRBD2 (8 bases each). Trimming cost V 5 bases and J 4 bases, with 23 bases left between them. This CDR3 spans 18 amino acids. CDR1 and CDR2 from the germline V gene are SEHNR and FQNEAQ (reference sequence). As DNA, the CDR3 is TGTGCCAGCAGCGCGGACAGGGCCGGTCTAGCGGGCACCGGGGAGCTGTTTTTT. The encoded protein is CASSADRAGLAGTGELFF.

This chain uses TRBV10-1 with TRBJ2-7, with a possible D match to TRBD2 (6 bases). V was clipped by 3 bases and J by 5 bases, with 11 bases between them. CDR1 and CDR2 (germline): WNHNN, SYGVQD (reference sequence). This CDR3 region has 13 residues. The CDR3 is CASSERGKDEQYF. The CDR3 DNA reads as TGCGCCAGCAGTGAACGGGGGAAGGACGAGCAGTACTTC.

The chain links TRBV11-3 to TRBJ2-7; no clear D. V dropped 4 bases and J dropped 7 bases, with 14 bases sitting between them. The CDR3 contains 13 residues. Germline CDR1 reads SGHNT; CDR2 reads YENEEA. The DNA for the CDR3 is TGTGCCAGCAGCTGGAACCAGGCCGGAGAGCAGTACTTC. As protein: CASSWNQAGEQYF.

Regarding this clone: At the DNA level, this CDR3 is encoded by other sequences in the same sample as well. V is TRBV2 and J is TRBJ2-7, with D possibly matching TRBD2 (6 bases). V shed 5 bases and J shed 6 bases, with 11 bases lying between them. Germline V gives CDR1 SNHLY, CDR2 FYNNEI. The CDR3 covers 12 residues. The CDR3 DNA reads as TGTGCCAGCAGTCGTCAGGGAGGCGAGCAGTACTTC. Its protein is CASSRQGGEQYF.

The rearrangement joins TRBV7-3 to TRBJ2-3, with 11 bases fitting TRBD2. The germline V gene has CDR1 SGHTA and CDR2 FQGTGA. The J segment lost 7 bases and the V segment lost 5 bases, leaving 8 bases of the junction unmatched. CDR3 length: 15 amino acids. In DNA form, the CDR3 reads TGTGCCAGCAGCCCTCAAACTAGCGGGAGAAATACGCAGTATTTT. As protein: CASSPQTSGRNTQYF.

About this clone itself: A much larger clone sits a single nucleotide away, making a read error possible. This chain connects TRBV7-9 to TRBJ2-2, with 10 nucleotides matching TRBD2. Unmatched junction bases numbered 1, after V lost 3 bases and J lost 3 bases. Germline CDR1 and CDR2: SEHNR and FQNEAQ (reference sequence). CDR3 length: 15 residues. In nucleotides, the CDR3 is TGTGCCAGCAGCTTGCTAGCGGGAGACACCGGGGAGCTGTTTTTT. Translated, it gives CASSLLAGDTGELFF.

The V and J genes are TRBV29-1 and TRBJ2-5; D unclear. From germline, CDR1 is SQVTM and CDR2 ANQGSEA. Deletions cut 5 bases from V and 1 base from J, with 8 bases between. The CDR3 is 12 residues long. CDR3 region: CSVCRTQETQYF. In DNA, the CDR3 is TGCAGCGTTTGCAGGACCCAAGAGACCCAGTACTTC.

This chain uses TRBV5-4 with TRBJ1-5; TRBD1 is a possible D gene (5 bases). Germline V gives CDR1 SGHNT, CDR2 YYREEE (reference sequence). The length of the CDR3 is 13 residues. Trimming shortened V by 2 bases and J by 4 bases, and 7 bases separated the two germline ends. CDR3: CASSFQGNQPQHF. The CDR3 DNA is TGTGCCAGCAGCTTTCAGGGTAATCAGCCCCAGCATTTT. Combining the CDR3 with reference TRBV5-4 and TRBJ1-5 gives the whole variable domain ETGVTQSPTHLIKTRGQQVTLRCSSQSGHNTVSWYQQALGQGPQFIFQYYREEENGRGNFPPRFSGLQFPNYSSELNVNALELDDSALYLCASSFQGNQPQHFGDGTRLSIL.

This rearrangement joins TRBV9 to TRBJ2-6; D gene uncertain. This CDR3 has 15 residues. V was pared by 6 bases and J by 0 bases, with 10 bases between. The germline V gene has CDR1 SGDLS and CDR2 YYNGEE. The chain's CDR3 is CASTRANSGANVLTF. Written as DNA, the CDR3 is TGTGCCAGCACACGGGCCAACTCTGGGGCCAACGTCCTGACTTTC.

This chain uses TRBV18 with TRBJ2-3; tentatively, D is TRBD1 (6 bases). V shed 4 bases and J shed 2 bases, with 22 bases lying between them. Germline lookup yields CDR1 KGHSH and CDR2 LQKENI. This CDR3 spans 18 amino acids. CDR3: CASSRTPGGGSFTDTQYF. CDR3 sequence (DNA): TGTGCCAGCTCACGGACGCCCGGTGGGGGCTCTTTCACAGATACGCAGTATTTT.

CDR3 protein: CASSFAAGTNTGELFF. DNA of the CDR3: TGCGCCAGCAGCTTTGCAGCGGGAACGAACACCGGGGAGCTGTTTTTT. This rearrangement joins TRBV5-1 to TRBJ2-2; 7 bases match TRBD2. The CDR3 has 16 residues. Germline V gene data show CDR1 as SGHRS and CDR2 as YFSETQ. Trimming took 2 bases from V and 0 from J; bases not matched to a gene: 4.

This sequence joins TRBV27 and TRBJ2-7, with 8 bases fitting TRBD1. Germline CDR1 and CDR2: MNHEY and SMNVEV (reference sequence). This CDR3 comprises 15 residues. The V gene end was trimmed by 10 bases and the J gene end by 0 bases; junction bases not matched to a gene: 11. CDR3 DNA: TGTGCCACCGCCGGGACAGGTTCGAGCTCCTACGAGCAGTACTTC. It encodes CATAGTGSSSYEQYF.

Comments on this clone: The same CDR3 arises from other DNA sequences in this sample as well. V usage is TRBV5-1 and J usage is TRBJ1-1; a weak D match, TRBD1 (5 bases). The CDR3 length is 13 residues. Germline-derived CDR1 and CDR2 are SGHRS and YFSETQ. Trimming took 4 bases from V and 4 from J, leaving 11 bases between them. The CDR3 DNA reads TGCGCCAGCAGCGGGCAGGGATCCACTGAAGCTTTCTTT. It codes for CASSGQGSTEAFF.

The CDR3 loop is CASSYSSVGYNEQFF. CDR3 nucleotide sequence: TGTGCCAGCAGTTACTCTTCCGTTGGCTACAATGAGCAGTTCTTC. The chain employs TRBV6-6 and TRBJ2-1; no definite D call. This CDR3 has 15 residues. Trimming took 0 bases from V and 3 from J, leaving 9 bases between them. Germline V gene data show CDR1 as MNHNY and CDR2 as SVGAGI (reference sequence).

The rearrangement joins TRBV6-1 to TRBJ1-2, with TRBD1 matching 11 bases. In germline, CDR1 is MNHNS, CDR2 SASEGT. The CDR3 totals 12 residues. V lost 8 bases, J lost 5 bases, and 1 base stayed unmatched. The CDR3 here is CASGQGAYGYTF. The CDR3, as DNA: TGTGCCAGCGGACAGGGGGCTTATGGCTACACCTTC.

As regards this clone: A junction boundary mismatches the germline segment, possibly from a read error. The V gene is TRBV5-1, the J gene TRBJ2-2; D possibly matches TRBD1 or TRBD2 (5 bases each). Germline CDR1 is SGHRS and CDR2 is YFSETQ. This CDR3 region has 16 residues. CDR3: CASSYTGTANTGELFF. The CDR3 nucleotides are TGTGCCAGCAGCTACACCGGGACGGCTAACACCGGGGAGCTGTTTTTT.

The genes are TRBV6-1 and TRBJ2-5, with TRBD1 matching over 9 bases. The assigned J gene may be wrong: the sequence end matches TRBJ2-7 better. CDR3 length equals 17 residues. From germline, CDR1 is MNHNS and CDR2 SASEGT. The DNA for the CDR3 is TGTGCCAGCAGTGAGAGATTGAGGGACAGGGCCTCCTACGAGCAGTACTTC. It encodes CASSERLRDRASYEQYF.

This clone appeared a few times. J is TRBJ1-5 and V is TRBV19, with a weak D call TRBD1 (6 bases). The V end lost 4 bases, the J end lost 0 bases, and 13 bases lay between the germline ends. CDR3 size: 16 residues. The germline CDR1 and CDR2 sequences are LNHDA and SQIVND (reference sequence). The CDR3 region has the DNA TGTGCCAGTAGTACGGGACAACCTTATAGCAATCAGCCCCAGCATTTT. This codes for CASSTGQPYSNQPQHF.

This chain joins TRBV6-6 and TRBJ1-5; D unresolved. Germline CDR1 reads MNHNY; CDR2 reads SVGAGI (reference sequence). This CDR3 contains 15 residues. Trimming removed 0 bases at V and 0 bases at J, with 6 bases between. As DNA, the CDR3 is TGTGCCAGCAGTTACTCGAATCCTAGCAATCAGCCCCAGCATTTT. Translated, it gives CASSYSNPSNQPQHF.

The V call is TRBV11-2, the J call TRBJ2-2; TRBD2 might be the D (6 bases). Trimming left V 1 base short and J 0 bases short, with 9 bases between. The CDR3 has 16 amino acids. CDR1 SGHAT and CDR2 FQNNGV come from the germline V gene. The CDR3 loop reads CASSLGGLANTGELFF. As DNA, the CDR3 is TGTGCCAGCAGCTTAGGGGGACTTGCGAACACCGGGGAGCTGTTTTTT.

CDR3 region: CASNPGDGAYNEQFF. In DNA, the CDR3 is TGTGCCAGCAATCCGGGAGATGGGGCCTACAATGAGCAGTTCTTC. The chain couples TRBV2 to TRBJ2-1; TRBD2 is a possible D gene (6 bases). The germline gives CDR1 SNHLY, CDR2 FYNNEI. The CDR3 is 15 residues long. Trimming left V 7 bases short and J 2 bases short, with 15 bases between.